The 6 T cell receptor beta chains below come from one sample, sequenced in a study of cytomegalovirus exposure and HLA in healthy donors. With 60 Vbeta and 13 Jbeta primers, the PCR was carried out. TCRdb keeps only in-frame clones here, not all; method: immunoSEQ multiplex PCR. The data show some 150,000 clones, approximately 85% seen once. The specimen was PBMCs. Receptors were obtained from a man aged 50 to 60 in good health and CMV-seropositive.

The chain uses TRBV2 and TRBJ1-4; D is possibly TRBD1 (6 bases). The CDR3 runs 14 residues. V lost 6 bases, J lost 7 bases, and 15 bases lay in between. The V gene's germline CDR1 is SNHLY and CDR2 FYNNEI. CDR3 sequence reads: CASSPQGTSEKLFF. DNA for the CDR3: TGTGCCAGCAGCCCACAGGGCACGAGTGAAAAACTGTTTTTT.

The table lists this clone with a count of one. The chain joins TRBV4-3 to TRBJ1-4; D call uncertain. The CDR3 covers 17 residues. CDR1 and CDR2 (germline): LGHNA, YSLEER. V dropped 0 bases and J dropped 0 bases, with 11 bases sitting between them. CDR3 nucleotide sequence: TGCGCCAGCAGCCAAGACAGATGGAGCGCAACTAATGAAAAACTGTTTTTT. As protein: CASSQDRWSATNEKLFF.

V gene TRBV21-1 combines with J gene TRBJ1-2; the table calls TRBD1, which could not be checked here. TRBV21-1 is a pseudogene. The CDR3 is 17 residues long. This CDR3 reads CASSKGPGQTFNYGYTF. The DNA for the CDR3 is TGTGCCAGCAGCAAGGGACCGGGACAGACCTTTAACTATGGCTACACCTTC.

CDR3 DNA: TGTGCCAGCAGCGGGACTAGCGGGATGAGCTCCTACAATGAGCAGTTCTTC. Translation gives CASSGTSGMSSYNEQFF. J is TRBJ2-1 and V is TRBV9, with 12 nucleotides matching TRBD2. CDR1 SGDLS and CDR2 YYNGEE come from the germline V gene. Trimming removed 3 bases from V and 0 bases from J; junction bases left unmatched: 4. This CDR3 contains 17 residues.

The chain recombines TRBV30 with TRBJ1-3; a weak D match, TRBD1 (6 bases). Trimming took off 1 base at V and 4 bases at J, with 8 bases between the two ends. The CDR3 runs 13 residues. Looked up from germline, CDR1 is GTSNPN and CDR2 is SVGIG (reference sequence). The CDR3 coding sequence is TGTGCCTGGAGTGGGGACACGGGAAACACCATATATTTT. Its translation is CAWSGDTGNTIYF.

The CDR3 sequence: CASSQAGIAGGLLGGELFF. CDR3 bases: TGTGCCAGCAGCCAAGCGGGAATAGCGGGGGGGCTTTTGGGCGGGGAGCTGTTTTTT. The chain recombines TRBV4-2 with TRBJ2-2; 11 positions match TRBD2. Germline trimming cut 1 base from V and 7 bases from J; bases unmatched to any gene: 14. Per germline, CDR1 LGHNA and CDR2 YNFKEQ. The CDR3 length is 19 residues.